The 14 T cell receptor beta chains listed next were all sequenced from one sample in a study of graft-versus-host responses after intestinal transplantation. The data were produced by immunoSEQ multiplex PCR, yet TCRdb's version contains in-frame clones alone and is incomplete. The sample holds under 65,000 clones, almost 95% seen once. Antigen specificity for these receptors is unknown. The source was unstimulated CD4+ T cells sorted from spleen or lymph node cells, collected before transplant. These receptors were obtained from a human donor who was the organ donor for an intestinal transplant.

The rearrangement uses TRBV6-1 and TRBJ2-3, with 7 bases that match TRBD1. Losses at the gene ends were 4 bases for V and 9 bases for J; bases not matched to a gene: 7. CDR1 and CDR2 (germline): MNHNS, SASEGT. This CDR3 spans 13 amino acids. CDR3: CASSAGGKATQYF. The DNA of the CDR3 is TGTGCCAGCAGTGCAGGGGGTAAGGCAACGCAGTATTTT.

The chain couples TRBV6-6 to TRBJ2-5; TRBD2 aligns across 8 bases. Germline V gives CDR1 MNHNY, CDR2 SVGAGI (reference sequence). V was pared by 6 bases and J by 4 bases, with 7 bases of the junction left unmatched. The CDR3 length is 14 residues. In DNA form, the CDR3 reads TGTGCCAGCAGACCATCCGGGGGGGGAGAGACCCAGTACTTC. Encoded protein: CASRPSGGGETQYF.

The V gene is TRBV6-5, the J gene TRBJ1-1, with D unclear. CDR1 and CDR2 (germline): MNHEY, SVGAGI. V was cut by 5 bases and J by 0 bases, with 10 bases left in between. The CDR3 has 14 amino acids. For the CDR3, the DNA is TGTGCCAGCAGTCGATCAGGATTGAACACTGAAGCTTTCTTT. Translating it yields CASSRSGLNTEAFF.

The chain is built from TRBV15 and TRBJ2-1, with 7 bases fitting TRBD2. V was clipped by 5 bases and J by 9 bases; unmatched bases: 7. From germline, CDR1 is LNHNV and CDR2 YYDKDF (reference sequence). The CDR3 sequence is 13 residues long. The CDR3 spells CATSGDYFGEQFF. The CDR3 nucleotides are TGTGCCACCAGCGGGGACTATTTCGGTGAGCAGTTCTTC.

This rearrangement joins TRBV18 to TRBJ1-2; D unclear. V gave up 3 bases and J gave up 0 bases, with 11 bases separating them. Germline loops: CDR1 KGHSH, CDR2 LQKENI. The CDR3 runs 15 residues. In DNA form, the CDR3 reads TGTGCCAGCTCACCGTCACCGGGAGCTAACTATGGCTACACCTTC. As protein: CASSPSPGANYGYTF.

The genes are TRBV10-3 and TRBJ1-5, with unresolved D. Germline CDR1 and CDR2: ENHRY and SYGVKD. The CDR3 covers 13 residues. V dropped 7 bases and J dropped 3 bases, with 10 bases sitting between them. CDR3 bases: TGTGCCATCAATTCGCAGATCAATCAGCCCCAGCATTTT. Translation: CAINSQINQPQHF.

The gene calls are TRBV6-1 and TRBJ2-7, with D possibly being TRBD2 (6 bases). Trimming removed 5 bases at V and 13 bases at J, with 21 bases between. CDR3 size: 13 residues. Germline V gives CDR1 MNHNS, CDR2 SASEGT. CDR3 nucleotides: TGTGCCAGCAGTTCCCCCGGGGGTCAATCCCCCTACTTC. It translates to CASSSPGGQSPYF.

The J gene is TRBJ2-5, the V gene TRBV5-1, with D maybe TRBD2 (6 bases). V was pared by 0 bases and J by 1 base, with 13 bases between. Looked up from germline, CDR1 is SGHRS and CDR2 is YFSETQ. The CDR3 extends over 16 amino acids. The CDR3 loop reads CASSLAGLTLQETQYF. The DNA for the CDR3 is TGCGCCAGCAGCTTGGCGGGACTTACGCTCCAAGAGACCCAGTACTTC.

The V gene is TRBV10-3, the J gene TRBJ2-7; D unresolved. Germline values: CDR1 ENHRY, CDR2 SYGVKD. The ends were cut back, 2 bases at V and 0 bases at J, with 8 bases in the middle. The CDR3 is 14 amino acids. CDR3 sequence reads: CAISEVASSYEQYF. The DNA for the CDR3 is TGTGCCATCAGTGAGGTGGCCAGCTCCTACGAGCAGTACTTC.

The CDR3 nucleotides read TGCGCCAGCAGCTTGGGGCTAGCGGGGGGCCGGTACCAAGAGACCCAGTACTTC. Translating gives CASSLGLAGGRYQETQYF. The chain links TRBV5-1 to TRBJ2-5; 11 bases map to TRBD2. The CDR3 totals 18 residues. The V gene's germline CDR1 is SGHRS and CDR2 YFSETQ. V lost 0 bases, J lost 0 bases, and 7 bases stayed unmatched.

The genes are TRBV4-1 and TRBJ1-1, with a tentative D call TRBD1 (5 bases). Trimming stripped 3 bases from V and 0 bases from J, with 17 bases between. The CDR3 totals 17 residues. The germline V gene encodes CDR1 MGHRA and CDR2 YSYEKL. The CDR3: CASSHRSWRGLNTEAFF. CDR3 nucleotide sequence: TGCGCCAGCAGCCACCGGTCTTGGAGGGGCCTGAACACTGAAGCTTTCTTT.

V gene TRBV7-8 combines with J gene TRBJ1-5, with D possibly being TRBD1 (5 bases). Germline loops: CDR1 SGHVS, CDR2 FQNEAQ. The CDR3 contains 19 residues. V was pared by 1 base and J by 2 bases, with 21 bases between. The CDR3 reads CASSLVFIKGSPGNQPQHF. In DNA, the CDR3 is TGTGCCAGCAGCTTAGTTTTTATTAAGGGGTCCCCTGGCAATCAGCCCCAGCATTTT.

The chain has TRBV7-9 and TRBJ2-5; D possibly corresponds to TRBD1 (5 bases). Germline CDR1 and CDR2: SEHNR and FQNEAQ (reference sequence). The CDR3 extends over 15 amino acids. The V end was cut by 0 bases, the J end by 2 bases, with 10 bases between. The CDR3 sequence is CASSLARAPQETQYF. CDR3 nucleotides: TGTGCCAGCAGCTTAGCCAGGGCTCCTCAAGAGACCCAGTACTTC.

V and J are TRBV5-1 and TRBJ2-3; 8 bases are a match to TRBD2. The V segment lost 3 bases and the J segment 2 bases; nucleotides outside the gene matches: 11. The V gene's germline CDR1 is SGHRS and CDR2 YFSETQ. The CDR3 is 17 residues long. Written as DNA, the CDR3 is TGCGCCAGCAGCTGTAGCCACCCAGCGGGGGACACAGATACGCAGTATTTT. It yields the protein CASSCSHPAGDTDTQYF.